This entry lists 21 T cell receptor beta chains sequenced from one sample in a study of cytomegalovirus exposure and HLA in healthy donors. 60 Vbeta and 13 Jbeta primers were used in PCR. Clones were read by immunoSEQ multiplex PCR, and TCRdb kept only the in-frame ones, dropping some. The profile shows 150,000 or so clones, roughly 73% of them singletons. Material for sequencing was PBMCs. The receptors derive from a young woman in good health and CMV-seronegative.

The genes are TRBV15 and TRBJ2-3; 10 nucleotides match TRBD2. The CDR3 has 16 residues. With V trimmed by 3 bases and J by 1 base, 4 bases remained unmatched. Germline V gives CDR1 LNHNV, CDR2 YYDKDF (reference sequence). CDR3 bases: TGTGCCACCAGCAGTCCCGGGACTAGCGGCACAGATACGCAGTATTTT. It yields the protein CATSSPGTSGTDTQYF.

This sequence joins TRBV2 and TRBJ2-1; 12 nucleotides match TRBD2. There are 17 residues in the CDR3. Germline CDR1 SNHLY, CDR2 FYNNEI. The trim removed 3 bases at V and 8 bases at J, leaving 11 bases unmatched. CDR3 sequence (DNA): TGTGCCAGCAGTGATGTGGGGACTAGCGGGTTTCGCTATGAGCAGTTCTTC. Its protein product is CASSDVGTSGFRYEQFF.

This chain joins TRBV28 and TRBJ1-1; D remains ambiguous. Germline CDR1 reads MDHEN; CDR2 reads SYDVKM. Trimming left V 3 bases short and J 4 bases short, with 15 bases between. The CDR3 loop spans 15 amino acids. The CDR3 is CASSLLGRSGTEAFF. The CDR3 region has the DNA TGTGCCAGCAGTTTGTTAGGGAGATCAGGCACTGAAGCTTTCTTT.

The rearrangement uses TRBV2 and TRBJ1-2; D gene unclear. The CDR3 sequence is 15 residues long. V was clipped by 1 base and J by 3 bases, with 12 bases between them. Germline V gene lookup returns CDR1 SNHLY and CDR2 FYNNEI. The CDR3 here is CASSEDSTFYYGYTF. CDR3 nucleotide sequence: TGTGCCAGCAGTGAAGACAGTACCTTTTACTATGGCTACACCTTC.

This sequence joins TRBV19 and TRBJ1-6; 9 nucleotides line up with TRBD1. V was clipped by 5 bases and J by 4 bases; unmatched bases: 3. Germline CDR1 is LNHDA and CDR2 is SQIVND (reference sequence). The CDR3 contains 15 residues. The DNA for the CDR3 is TGTGCCAGTAGTCGGGACAGGGCGTATAATTCACCCCTCCACTTT. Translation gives CASSRDRAYNSPLHF.

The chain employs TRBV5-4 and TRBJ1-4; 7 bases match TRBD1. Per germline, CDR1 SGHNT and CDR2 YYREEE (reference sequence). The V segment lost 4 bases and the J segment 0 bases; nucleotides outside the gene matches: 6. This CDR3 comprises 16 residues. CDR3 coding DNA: TGTGCCAGCAGCATTCGGGACAGCCCAACTAATGAAAAACTGTTTTTT. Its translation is CASSIRDSPTNEKLFF.

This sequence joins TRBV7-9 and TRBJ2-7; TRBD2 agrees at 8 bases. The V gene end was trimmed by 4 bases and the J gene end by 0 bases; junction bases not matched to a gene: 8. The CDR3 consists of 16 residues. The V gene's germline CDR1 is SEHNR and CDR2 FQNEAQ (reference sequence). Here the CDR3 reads CASSSTRGGDSYEQYV. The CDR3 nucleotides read TGTGCCAGCAGCTCCACCCGGGGGGGAGACTCCTACGAGCAGTACGTC.

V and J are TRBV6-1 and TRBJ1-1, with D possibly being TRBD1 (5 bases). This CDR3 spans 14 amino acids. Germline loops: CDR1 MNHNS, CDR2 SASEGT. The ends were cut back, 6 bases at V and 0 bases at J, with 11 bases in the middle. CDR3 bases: TGTGCCAGCAGATCAGGGTTCCTGAACACTGAAGCTTTCTTT. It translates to CASRSGFLNTEAFF.

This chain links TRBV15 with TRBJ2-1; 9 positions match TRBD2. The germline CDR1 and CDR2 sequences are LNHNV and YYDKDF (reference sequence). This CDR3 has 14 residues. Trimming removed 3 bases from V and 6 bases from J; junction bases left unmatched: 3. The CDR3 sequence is CATSRTSGTNEQFF. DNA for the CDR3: TGTGCCACCAGCAGGACTAGCGGCACCAATGAGCAGTTCTTC.

The CDR3 is CASSYGLAGAPYEQYV. The CDR3 DNA sequence: TGTGCCAGCAGCTACGGACTAGCGGGTGCCCCCTACGAGCAGTACGTC. The chain joins TRBV7-9 to TRBJ2-7, with 11 bases identical to TRBD2. Germline assignment: CDR1 SEHNR and CDR2 FQNEAQ (reference sequence). V gave up 4 bases and J gave up 2 bases; unmatched junction bases: 7. This CDR3 region has 16 residues.

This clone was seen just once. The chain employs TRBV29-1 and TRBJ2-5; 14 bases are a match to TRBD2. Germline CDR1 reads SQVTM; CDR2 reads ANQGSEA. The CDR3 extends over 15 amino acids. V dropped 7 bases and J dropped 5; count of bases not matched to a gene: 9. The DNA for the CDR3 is TGCAGCGCACGACTAGCGGGAGGGCCTGGGGAGACCCAGTACTTC. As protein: CSARLAGGPGETQYF.

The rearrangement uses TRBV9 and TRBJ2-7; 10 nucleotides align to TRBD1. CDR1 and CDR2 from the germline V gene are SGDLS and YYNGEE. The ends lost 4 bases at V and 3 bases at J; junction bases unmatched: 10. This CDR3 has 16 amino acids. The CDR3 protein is CASSPRRDRGIYEQYF. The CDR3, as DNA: TGTGCCAGCAGCCCTCGTCGGGACAGGGGTATCTACGAGCAGTACTTC.

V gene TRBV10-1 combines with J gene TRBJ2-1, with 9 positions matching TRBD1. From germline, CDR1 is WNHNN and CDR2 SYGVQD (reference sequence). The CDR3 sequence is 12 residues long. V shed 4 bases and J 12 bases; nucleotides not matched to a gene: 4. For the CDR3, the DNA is TGCGCCAGCAGTGCAGACAGGGGGACGCAGTTCTTC. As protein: CASSADRGTQFF.

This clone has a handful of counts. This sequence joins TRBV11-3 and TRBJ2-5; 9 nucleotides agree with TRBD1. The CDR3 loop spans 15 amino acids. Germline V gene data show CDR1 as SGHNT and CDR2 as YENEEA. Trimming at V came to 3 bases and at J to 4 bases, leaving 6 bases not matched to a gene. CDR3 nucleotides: TGTGCCAGCAGCTTTACAGGGGGCGGCGGAGAGACCCAGTACTTC. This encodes CASSFTGGGGETQYF.

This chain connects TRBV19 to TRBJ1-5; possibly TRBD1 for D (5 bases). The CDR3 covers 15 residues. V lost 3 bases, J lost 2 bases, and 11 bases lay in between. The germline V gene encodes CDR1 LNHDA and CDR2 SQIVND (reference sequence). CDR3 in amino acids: CASSMGGLGNQPQHF. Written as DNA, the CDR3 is TGTGCCAGTAGTATGGGGGGGTTAGGCAATCAGCCCCAGCATTTT.

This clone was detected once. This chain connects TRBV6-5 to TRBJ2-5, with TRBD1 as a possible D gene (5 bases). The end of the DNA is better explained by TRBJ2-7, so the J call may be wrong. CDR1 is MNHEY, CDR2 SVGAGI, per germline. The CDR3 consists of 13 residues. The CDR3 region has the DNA TGTGCCAGCAGTTATAGGCAGGGCTACGAGCAGTACTTC. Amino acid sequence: CASSYRQGYEQYF.

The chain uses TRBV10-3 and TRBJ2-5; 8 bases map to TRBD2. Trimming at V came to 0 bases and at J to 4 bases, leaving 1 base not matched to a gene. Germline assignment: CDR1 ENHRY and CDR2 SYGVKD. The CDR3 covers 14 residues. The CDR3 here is CAISESSGGETQYF. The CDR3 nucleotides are TGTGCCATCAGTGAGTCGAGCGGGGGAGAGACCCAGTACTTC.

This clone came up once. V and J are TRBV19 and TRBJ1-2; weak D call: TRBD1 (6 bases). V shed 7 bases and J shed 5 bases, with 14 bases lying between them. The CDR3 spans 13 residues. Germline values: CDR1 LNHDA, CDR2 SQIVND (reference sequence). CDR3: CASTPRQEYGYTF. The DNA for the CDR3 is TGTGCCAGTACCCCTCGACAGGAGTATGGCTACACCTTC.

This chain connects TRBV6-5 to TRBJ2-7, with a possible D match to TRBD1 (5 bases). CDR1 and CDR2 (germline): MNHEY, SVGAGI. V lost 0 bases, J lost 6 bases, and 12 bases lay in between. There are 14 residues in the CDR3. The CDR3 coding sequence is TGTGCCAGCAGTTACTCAGGGGCAGGGTCCGAGCAGTACTTC. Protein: CASSYSGAGSEQYF.

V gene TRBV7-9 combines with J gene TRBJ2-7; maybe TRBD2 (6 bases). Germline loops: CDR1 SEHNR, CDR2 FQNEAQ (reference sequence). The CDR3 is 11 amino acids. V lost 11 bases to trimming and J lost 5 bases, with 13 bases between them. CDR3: CAGRRDHEQYF. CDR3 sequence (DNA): TGTGCCGGAAGGAGGGACCACGAGCAGTACTTC.

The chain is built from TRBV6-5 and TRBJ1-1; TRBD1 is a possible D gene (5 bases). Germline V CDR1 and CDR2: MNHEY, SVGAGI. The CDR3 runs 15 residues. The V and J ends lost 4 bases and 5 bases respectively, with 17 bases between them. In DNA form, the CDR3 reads TGTGCCAGCAGTTCCTCCAGGGCCCCAAGGACTGAAGCTTTCTTT. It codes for CASSSSRAPRTEAFF.